This TCR beta chain originates from a study of OX40 agonist ivuxolimab in advanced cancers. Notes on the study in general: Mean expanded clone counts were higher in CD8+ than CD4+ T cells.

No patient had autoimmune disease or received systemic immunosuppression. A note on this clone: Its specificity is unknown.

Libraries were prepared by immunoSEQ multiplex PCR; TCRdb keeps only in-frame clonotypes and omits some of them. The sample comprises about 32,000 clones, around 87% of which are singletons, and roughly 30% rests with the top ten. In germline, CDR1 is MGHRA, CDR2 YSYEKL. V lost 2 bases and J 13 bases, leaving 11 bases between the germline ends. The CDR3 contains 12 residues. The J gene is TRBJ1-4, the V gene TRBV4-1, with D uncertain. The receptor's source is an adult with an advanced solid tumor such as melanoma, head and neck, liver or kidney cancer. The starting material was CD4+ or CD8+ T cells sorted from blood, obtained in a trial of the OX40 agonist ivuxolimab. In DNA, the CDR3 is TGCGCCAGCAGCCAACCTTCTCAACGACTGTTTTTT. Amino acid sequence: CASSQPSQRLFF.